The entry that follows covers one T cell receptor (beta chain) sequence. Its antigen is unknown. Measured with immunoSEQ multiplex PCR; TCRdb has only the in-frame clones, and not every one. Of around 2.1 million clones listed, about 92% are singletons. This sample was included in a study of shared clonotypes between healthy human individuals. Cells designated naive CD8 were CD45RO-negative and were positively selected for CCR7, with terminally differentiated effector memory CD45RA+ cells excluded. General study findings and limits: Genetic and exposure-history diversity was limited by the small donor number. Clonotypes which were not shared had lower generation probabilities than clonotypes that all four donors shared. With four donors compared, around 5.4% of naive CD4 clonotypes were shared.

With 2 bases removed from V and 1 base from J, the gap between germline ends came to 20 bases. CDR1 is MDHEN, CDR2 SYDVKM, per germline. This CDR3 contains 19 residues. This sequence joins TRBV28 and TRBJ1-4; D is ambiguous. The specimen sequenced was naive CD8+ T cells from PBMCs. This clonotype originated in a man between 18 and 35 years old in good health. Some clones in this sample may be carry-over from other donors' samples. This chain's CDR3 is CASSLIRYPYPGTNEKLFF. CDR3 sequence (DNA): TGTGCCAGCAGTTTAATAAGGTACCCATACCCGGGAACTAATGAAAAACTGTTTTTT.